These 16 T cell receptor beta chains were sequenced from one sample in a study of cytotoxic CD8 clonotypes in ibrutinib-treated CLL. Profiling relied on immunoSEQ multiplex PCR, and the TCRdb table lists in-frame clones only, not all of them. Of 110,000 to 150,000 clones listed, roughly 80% are singletons. The sample here was PBMCs, taken after 12 months of ibrutinib treatment. Every receptor here comes from a human donor with chronic lymphocytic leukemia.

The chain joins TRBV4-1 to TRBJ1-2; a possible D gene is TRBD1 (6 bases). In germline, CDR1 is MGHRA, CDR2 YSYEKL. The CDR3 runs 13 residues. Trimming shortened V by 0 bases and J by 4 bases, and 6 bases separated the two germline ends. The CDR3 sequence is CASSQEGAYGYTF. The DNA for the CDR3 is TGCGCCAGCAGCCAAGAGGGGGCCTATGGCTACACCTTC.

The V and J genes are TRBV12-5 and TRBJ2-7; D is perhaps TRBD1 (5 bases). Trimming pared 2 bases from V and 2 bases from J, leaving 10 bases between. This CDR3 region has 14 residues. Germline CDR1 reads LGHNT; CDR2 reads FRNRAP. The CDR3 protein is CASGLPGLPYEQYF. CDR3 bases: TGTGCTAGTGGTTTGCCAGGGTTACCCTACGAGCAGTACTTC.

The genes are TRBV7-2 and TRBJ2-1; 7 bases align to TRBD2. Germline lookup yields CDR1 SGHTA and CDR2 FQGNSA. The CDR3 covers 11 residues. Trimming took 5 bases from V and 15 from J; bases not matched to a gene: 7. The CDR3 DNA is TGTGCCAGCAGCGGCGGACTAGTGGTGTTCTTC. As protein: CASSGGLVVFF.

This clone was seen a single time. The chain links TRBV29-1 to TRBJ2-3; 8 bases map to TRBD2. After removal of 6 bases from V and 1 base from J, the junction contained 9 bases not matched to a gene. The CDR3 is 15 residues long. Germline lookup yields CDR1 SQVTM and CDR2 ANQGSEA. CDR3 DNA: TGCAGCGTAGCCGGGGGGGAGAGGGGCACAGATACGCAGTATTTT. Encoded protein: CSVAGGERGTDTQYF.

V is TRBV28 and J is TRBJ2-7; TRBD1 matches 9 bases. The CDR3 is 16 residues long. Losses at the gene ends were 5 bases for V and 7 bases for J; bases not matched to a gene: 15. Germline lookup yields CDR1 MDHEN and CDR2 SYDVKM. The CDR3 is CASSLRTGTGLEEQYF. CDR3 sequence (DNA): TGTGCCAGCAGTCTACGAACCGGGACAGGGCTCGAGGAGCAGTACTTC.

The rearrangement uses TRBV29-1 and TRBJ2-7, with 14 bases matching TRBD2. The CDR3 extends over 15 amino acids. Germline loops: CDR1 SQVTM, CDR2 ANQGSEA. Trimming took 4 bases from V and 4 from J; bases not matched to a gene: 6. CDR3 DNA sequence: TGCAGCGTTGGGGGACTAGCGGGAGTCTCTTACGAGCAGTACTTC. Amino acid sequence: CSVGGLAGVSYEQYF.

The chain employs TRBV18 and TRBJ1-4; D not resolved. The length of the CDR3 is 15 residues. Germline V gene lookup returns CDR1 KGHSH and CDR2 LQKENI. V was clipped by 3 bases and J by 3 bases, with 11 bases between them. The CDR3 nucleotides are TGTGCCAGCTCACCCGGACGGGGTTCTAATGAAAAACTGTTTTTT. It yields the protein CASSPGRGSNEKLFF.

The gene calls are TRBV2 and TRBJ2-3; 8 nucleotides line up with TRBD1. Germline V CDR1 and CDR2: SNHLY, FYNNEI. V shed 3 bases, J shed 3 bases, and the junction held 5 bases outside the gene matches. The CDR3 is made up of 15 amino acids. CDR3 DNA: TGTGCCAGCAGTGAGGACAGGGTGAAGACAGATACGCAGTATTTT. Translated, it gives CASSEDRVKTDTQYF.

The gene calls are TRBV9 and TRBJ1-2; TRBD1 might be the D (5 bases). V gave up 4 bases and J gave up 5 bases, with 18 bases separating them. Germline lookup yields CDR1 SGDLS and CDR2 YYNGEE. This CDR3 is built from 15 residues. The DNA for the CDR3 is TGTGCCAGCAGCCCCCGGACGGGAGAGGGGTATGGCTACACCTTC. Translated: CASSPRTGEGYGYTF.

The genes are TRBV11-1 and TRBJ2-7; TRBD1 or TRBD2 may be the D gene (5 bases each). Germline V lookup: CDR1 SGHAT, CDR2 FQDESV (reference sequence). V lost 4 bases and J lost 4, with 11 bases in between. The CDR3 length is 13 residues. The CDR3, as DNA: TGTGCCAGCAGCTGGGAGAGGGGTTACGAGCAGTACTTC. Translated, it gives CASSWERGYEQYF.

Only one count was recorded for this clone. The chain uses TRBV5-6 and TRBJ2-4, with D unresolved. Per the germline V gene, CDR1 is SGHDT and CDR2 is YYEEEE. The CDR3 length is 16 residues. Trimming took off 4 bases at V and 0 bases at J, with 14 bases between the two ends. CDR3 coding DNA: TGTGCCAGCAGCCCGGTAATGTTTGGAGCCAAAAACATTCAGTACTTC. It is translated as CASSPVMFGAKNIQYF.

The chain uses TRBV14 and TRBJ2-5; D ambiguous. Trimming took 0 bases from V and 2 from J, leaving 10 bases between them. Germline loops: CDR1 SGHDN, CDR2 FVKESK. This CDR3 is built from 15 residues. The CDR3 region is CASSQDFARQETQYF. In nucleotides, the CDR3 is TGTGCCAGCAGCCAAGATTTTGCAAGACAAGAGACCCAGTACTTC. Based on the CDR3 plus reference TRBV14 and TRBJ2-5, the full variable domain is EAGVTQFPSHSVIEKGQTVTLRCDPISGHDNLYWYRRVMGKEIKFLLHFVKESKQDESGMPNNRFLAERTGGTYSTLKVQPAELEDSGVYFCASSQDFARQETQYFGPGTRLLVL.

CDR3 DNA sequence: TGTGCCAGCGCCCTAGCGGGAGCGAGCAATGAGCAGTTCTTC. The encoded protein is CASALAGASNEQFF. The chain has TRBV6-4 and TRBJ2-1; 10 nucleotides line up with TRBD2. The length of the CDR3 is 14 residues. The germline gives CDR1 MRHNA, CDR2 SNTAGT. Trimming removed 8 bases from V and 6 bases from J; junction bases left unmatched: 7.

This chain uses TRBV11-2 with TRBJ2-1; 12 bases are a match to TRBD2. CDR3 length: 17 amino acids. The V segment lost 3 bases and the J segment 0 bases; nucleotides outside the gene matches: 3. Germline-derived CDR1 and CDR2 are SGHAT and FQNNGV. The CDR3 here is CASSFTSGGSSYNEQFF. The CDR3 bases are TGTGCCAGCAGCTTTACTAGCGGGGGGAGCTCCTACAATGAGCAGTTCTTC.

The rearrangement joins TRBV6-5 to TRBJ1-3; no definite D call. CDR1 MNHEY and CDR2 SVGAGI come from the germline V gene. The CDR3 consists of 11 residues. Trimming removed 3 bases at V and 8 bases at J, with 5 bases between. CDR3 in amino acids: CASSYKDTIYF. CDR3 bases: TGTGCCAGCAGTTATAAGGACACCATATATTTT.

The J gene is TRBJ2-7, the V gene TRBV11-2, with a possible D match to TRBD1 (6 bases). The CDR3 runs to 15 residues. V was pared by 3 bases and J by 3 bases, with 15 bases between. Germline CDR1 SGHAT, CDR2 FQNNGV. The DNA for the CDR3 is TGTGCCAGCAGCTTTATTGGGGGCGGAGGCTACGAGCAGTACTTC. Protein product: CASSFIGGGGYEQYF.